The T cell receptor beta chain under discussion was sequenced for a study of T cells after posttransplantation cyclophosphamide. This table comes from immunoSEQ multiplex PCR, and its TCRdb copy is limited to in-frame clones, with some not included. The repertoire yields 7,500 to 8,000 clones, none seen only once; the top ten contain around 5.8%. Germline CDR1 reads SGHVS; CDR2 reads FQNEAQ. Between the trimmed V and J ends, which lost 5 bases and 8 bases, there was a span of 11 bases. This CDR3 region has 12 residues. Treatment was busulfan-fludarabine conditioning, a marrow graft, and cyclophosphamide on days +3 and +4. General study points: Later post-transplant blood repertoires were often dominated by donor CD8+ memory clones.

This clone was seen repeatedly, ten times or more. Its antigen is unknown. The sample was PBMCs, taken after allogeneic stem cell transplant with posttransplant cyclophosphamide. The sequence came from a male patient under 35 who received an allogeneic stem cell transplant from an unrelated donor, was CMV-positive, and had acute and chronic GVHD. Some T cells may arise from the graft donor. The chain has TRBV7-8 and TRBJ2-3; D may be TRBD2 (5 bases). This CDR3 is CASSRDAGTQYF. DNA for the CDR3: TGTGCCAGCAGCCGTGACGCGGGTACGCAGTATTTT.